This T cell receptor beta chain was sequenced during a study of OX40 agonist ivuxolimab in advanced cancers. Profiling relied on immunoSEQ multiplex PCR, and the TCRdb table lists in-frame clones only, not all of them. This sample carries around 20,000 clones, about 71% of them seen once, and the ten largest clones take around 15%. This clone occurred a few times. From germline, CDR1 is SGHTA and CDR2 FQGNSA. This CDR3 has 15 amino acids. With V trimmed by 1 base and J by 4 bases, 2 bases remained unmatched. Blood was sampled at baseline, cycle 4 day 1, and cycle 7 day 1. The V gene is TRBV7-2, the J gene TRBJ2-1; 9 nucleotides match TRBD2. This clonotype was obtained from an adult with an advanced solid tumor such as melanoma, head and neck, liver or kidney cancer. The sequenced sample was CD4+ or CD8+ T cells sorted from blood, obtained in a trial of the OX40 agonist ivuxolimab. The CDR3 region is CASSLGLAVYNEQFF. The DNA of the CDR3 is TGTGCCAGCAGCTTAGGACTAGCGGTTTACAATGAGCAGTTCTTC. The entire variable domain, with the rest obtained from reference TRBV7-2 and TRBJ2-1, is as follows: GAGVSQSPSNKVTEKGKDVELRCDPISGHTALYWYRQSLGQGLEFLIYFQGNSAPDKSGLPSDRFSAERTGGSVSTLTIQRTQQEDSAVYLCASSLGLAVYNEQFFGPGTRLTVL.